These 12 T cell receptor beta chains were sequenced from one sample in a study of blood T cell repertoires in COVID-19. TCRdb keeps only in-frame clones here, not all; method: immunoSEQ multiplex PCR. The sample shows fewer than 150,000 clones, just under 90% of them seen only once. Material for sequencing was peripheral blood. These TCRs come from a woman aged 40 to 55 with acute or convalescent COVID-19.

The chain uses TRBV6-2 or TRBV6-3 and TRBJ1-5, with D unclear. The CDR3 has 15 residues. Germline values: CDR1 MNHEY, CDR2 SVGEGT. V lost 0 bases and J lost 2, with 8 bases in between. The CDR3 sequence is CASSYSAEGNQPQHF. The CDR3 DNA is TGTGCCAGCAGTTACTCGGCAGAGGGCAATCAGCCCCAGCATTTT.

This chain uses TRBV7-2 with TRBJ1-1; 8 nucleotides align to TRBD1. V gave up 7 bases and J gave up 1 base; unmatched junction bases: 8. The CDR3 runs to 15 residues. Germline assignment: CDR1 SGHTA and CDR2 FQGNSA. In DNA form, the CDR3 reads TGTGCCAGCACCCCGACAGGGGCTAAGAACACTGAAGCTTTCTTT. Translating it yields CASTPTGAKNTEAFF.

The DNA for the CDR3 is TGTGCCAGCAGCCCGGGACTGAGCACAGATACGCAGTATTTT. It yields the protein CASSPGLSTDTQYF. The gene calls are TRBV7-9 and TRBJ2-3, with TRBD2 as a possible D gene (6 bases). Germline V gene lookup returns CDR1 SEHNR and CDR2 FQNEAQ (reference sequence). This CDR3 has 14 amino acids. V was pared by 5 bases and J by 0 bases, with 9 bases between.

This chain's CDR3 is CASSQDYEDRATFRNQPQHF. The CDR3 nucleotides read TGCGCCAGCAGCCAAGACTATGAGGACAGGGCGACCTTTCGGAATCAGCCCCAGCATTTT. J is TRBJ1-5 and V is TRBV4-3; 8 bases match TRBD1. The CDR3 sequence is 20 residues long. Germline trimming cut 0 bases from V and 4 bases from J; bases unmatched to any gene: 17. The germline V gene encodes CDR1 LGHNA and CDR2 YSLEER.

In the case of this clone: Additional DNA sequences in this sample encode the identical CDR3. The rearrangement uses TRBV18 and TRBJ2-5; 7 nucleotides match TRBD1. CDR3 size: 14 residues. Germline V CDR1 and CDR2: KGHSH, LQKENI. The trim removed 3 bases at V and 4 bases at J, leaving 5 bases unmatched. The CDR3 spells CASSPSNRGETQYF. CDR3 DNA sequence: TGTGCCAGCTCACCCTCAAACAGGGGAGAGACCCAGTACTTC.

The chain uses TRBV7-3 and TRBJ2-1; TRBD2 matches at 11 bases. CDR1 and CDR2 (germline): SGHTA, FQGTGA. Losses at the gene ends were 2 bases for V and 2 bases for J; bases not matched to a gene: 8. The CDR3 is 18 residues long. DNA for the CDR3: TGTGCCAGCAGCTTAGAAAGACCTAGCGGGAGGCCCTACAATGAGCAGTTCTTC. Its protein product is CASSLERPSGRPYNEQFF.

J is TRBJ2-2 and V is TRBV6-6, with 9 bases that match TRBD1. J was trimmed by 6 bases and V by 9 bases; bases with no gene match: 14. Germline V gene lookup returns CDR1 MNHNY and CDR2 SVGAGI (reference sequence). There are 16 residues in the CDR3. The DNA for the CDR3 is TGTGCCAGTTGGACAGGGGCTAGGGAAAAGGCCGGGGAGCTGTTTTTT. Translated: CASWTGAREKAGELFF.

The gene calls are TRBV5-1 and TRBJ2-1, with 14 bases identical to TRBD2. V lost 4 bases and J lost 0; bases outside the gene matches: 12. The CDR3 runs to 20 residues. Germline assignment: CDR1 SGHRS and CDR2 YFSETQ. Written as DNA, the CDR3 is TGCGCCAGCAGCCCCCGGACTAGCGGGGGGCTCACGAGCTCCTACAATGAGCAGTTCTTC. This translates into CASSPRTSGGLTSSYNEQFF.

This chain links TRBV18 with TRBJ1-2, with D maybe TRBD1 (6 bases). Germline loops: CDR1 KGHSH, CDR2 LQKENI. V was cut by 2 bases and J by 4 bases, with 11 bases left in between. The CDR3 runs 14 residues. For the CDR3, the DNA is TGTGCCAGCTCACCAGCAGGGGAAGGCTATGGCTACACCTTC. Its translation is CASSPAGEGYGYTF.

This chain uses TRBV7-8 with TRBJ1-1, with D uncertain. The ends were cut back, 3 bases at V and 1 base at J, with 9 bases in the middle. Germline V gene sequence: CDR1 SGHVS, CDR2 FQNEAQ. CDR3 length equals 14 residues. The CDR3, as DNA: TGTGCCAGCAGCTTTGGCAGGTCGAACACTGAAGCTTTCTTT. This encodes CASSFGRSNTEAFF.

The chain joins TRBV7-2 to TRBJ1-2; 9 nucleotides match TRBD1. Germline CDR1 is SGHTA and CDR2 is FQGNSA. This CDR3 region has 15 residues. After removal of 4 bases from V and 5 bases from J, the junction contained 8 bases not matched to a gene. CDR3 protein: CASSSFRDRDYGYTF. The CDR3 coding sequence is TGTGCCAGCAGCTCCTTCCGGGACAGGGATTATGGCTACACCTTC. The variable domain in full, completed from reference TRBV7-2 and TRBJ1-2, reads GAGVSQSPSNKVTEKGKDVELRCDPISGHTALYWYRQSLGQGLEFLIYFQGNSAPDKSGLPSDRFSAERTGGSVSTLTIQRTQQEDSAVYLCASSSFRDRDYGYTFGSGTRLTVV.

The rearrangement links TRBV2 to TRBJ1-1, with TRBD1 matching 8 bases. This CDR3 has 15 amino acids. J was trimmed by 2 bases and V by 7 bases; bases with no gene match: 9. Germline V lookup: CDR1 SNHLY, CDR2 FYNNEI. CDR3 sequence (DNA): TGTGCCAGCACCAATCAGGGGGCGATTAACACTGAAGCTTTCTTT. Its protein product is CASTNQGAINTEAFF.